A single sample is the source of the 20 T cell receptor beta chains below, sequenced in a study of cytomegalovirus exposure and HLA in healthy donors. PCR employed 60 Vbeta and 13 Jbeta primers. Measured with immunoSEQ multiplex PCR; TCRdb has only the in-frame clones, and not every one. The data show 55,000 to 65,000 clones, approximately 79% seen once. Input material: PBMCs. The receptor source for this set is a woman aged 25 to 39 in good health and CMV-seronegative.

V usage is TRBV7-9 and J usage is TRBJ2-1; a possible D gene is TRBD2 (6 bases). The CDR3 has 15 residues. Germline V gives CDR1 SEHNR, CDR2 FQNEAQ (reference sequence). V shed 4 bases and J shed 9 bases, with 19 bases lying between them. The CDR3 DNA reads TGTGCCAGCAGCTCTCCGTACCGGGGGAGTAGTGAGCAGTTCTTC. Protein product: CASSSPYRGSSEQFF.

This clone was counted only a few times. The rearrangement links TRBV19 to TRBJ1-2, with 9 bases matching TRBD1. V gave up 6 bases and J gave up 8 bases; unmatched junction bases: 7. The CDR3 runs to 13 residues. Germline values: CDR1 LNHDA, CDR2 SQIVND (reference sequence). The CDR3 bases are TGTGCCAGTAGCGACAGGGGGTCTGCCGGCTACACCTTC. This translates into CASSDRGSAGYTF.

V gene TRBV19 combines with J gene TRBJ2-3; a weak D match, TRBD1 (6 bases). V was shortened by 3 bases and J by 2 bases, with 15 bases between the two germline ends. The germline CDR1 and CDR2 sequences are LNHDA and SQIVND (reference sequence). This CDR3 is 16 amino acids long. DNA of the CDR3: TGTGCCAGTAGTATCTGGGGACAAGGACCCACAGATACGCAGTATTTT. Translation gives CASSIWGQGPTDTQYF.

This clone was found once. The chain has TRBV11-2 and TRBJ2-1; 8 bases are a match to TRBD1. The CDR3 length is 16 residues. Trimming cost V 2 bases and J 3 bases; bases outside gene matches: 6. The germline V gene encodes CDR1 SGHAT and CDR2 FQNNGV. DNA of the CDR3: TGTGCCAGCAGCTTAATCAGGACAGGGAACTACAATGAGCAGTTCTTC. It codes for CASSLIRTGNYNEQFF.

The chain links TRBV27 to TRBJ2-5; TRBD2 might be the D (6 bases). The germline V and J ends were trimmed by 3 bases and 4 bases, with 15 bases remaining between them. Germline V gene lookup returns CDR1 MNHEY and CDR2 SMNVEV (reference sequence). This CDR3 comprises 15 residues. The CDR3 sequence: CASSFTHSGGETQYF. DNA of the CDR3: TGTGCCAGCAGTTTTACTCATTCCGGGGGAGAGACCCAGTACTTC.

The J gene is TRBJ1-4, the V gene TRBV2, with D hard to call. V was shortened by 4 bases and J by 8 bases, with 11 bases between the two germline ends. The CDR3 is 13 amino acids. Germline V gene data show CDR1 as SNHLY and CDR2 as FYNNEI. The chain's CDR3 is CASSGAVGEKLFF. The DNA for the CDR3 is TGTGCCAGCAGTGGGGCAGTTGGGGAAAAACTGTTTTTT.

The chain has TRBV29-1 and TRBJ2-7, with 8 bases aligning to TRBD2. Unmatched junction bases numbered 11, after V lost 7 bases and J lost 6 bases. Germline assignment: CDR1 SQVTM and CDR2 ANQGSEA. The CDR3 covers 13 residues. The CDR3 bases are TGCAGCGCCGACGGGGGGGGGCTTGGCGAGCAGTACTTC. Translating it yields CSADGGGLGEQYF.

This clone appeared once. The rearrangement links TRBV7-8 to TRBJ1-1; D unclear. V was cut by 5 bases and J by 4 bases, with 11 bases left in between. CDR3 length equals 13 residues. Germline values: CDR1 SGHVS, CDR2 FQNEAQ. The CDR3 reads CASSLGEGTEAFF. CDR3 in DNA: TGTGCCAGCAGCCTCGGTGAGGGCACTGAAGCTTTCTTT.

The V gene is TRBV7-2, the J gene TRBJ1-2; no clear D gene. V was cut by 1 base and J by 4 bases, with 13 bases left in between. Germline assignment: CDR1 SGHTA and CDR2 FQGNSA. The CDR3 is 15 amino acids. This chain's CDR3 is CASSLDLGIVYGYTF. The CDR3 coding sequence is TGTGCCAGCAGCTTAGATCTAGGCATCGTCTATGGCTACACCTTC.

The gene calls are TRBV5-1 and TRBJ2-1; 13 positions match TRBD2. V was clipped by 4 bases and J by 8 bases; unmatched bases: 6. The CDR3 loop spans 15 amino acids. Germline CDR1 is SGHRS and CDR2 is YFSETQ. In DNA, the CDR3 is TGCGCCAGCAGCACGGGACTAGCGGGATGGTATGAGCAGTTCTTC. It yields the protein CASSTGLAGWYEQFF.

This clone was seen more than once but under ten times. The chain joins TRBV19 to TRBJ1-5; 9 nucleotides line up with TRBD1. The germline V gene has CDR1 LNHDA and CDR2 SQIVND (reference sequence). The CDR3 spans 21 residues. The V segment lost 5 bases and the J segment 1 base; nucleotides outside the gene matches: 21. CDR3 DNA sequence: TGTGCCAGTAGTCCATTCGAGGGGACAGGGCAGGAATTGTGGAGCAATCAGCCCCAGCATTTT. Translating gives CASSPFEGTGQELWSNQPQHF. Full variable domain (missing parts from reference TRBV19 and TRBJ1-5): DGGITQSPKYLFRKEGQNVTLSCEQNLNHDAMYWYRQDPGQGLRLIYYSQIVNDFQKGDIAEGYSVSREKKESFPLTVTSAQKNPTAFYLCASSPFEGTGQELWSNQPQHFGDGTRLSIL.

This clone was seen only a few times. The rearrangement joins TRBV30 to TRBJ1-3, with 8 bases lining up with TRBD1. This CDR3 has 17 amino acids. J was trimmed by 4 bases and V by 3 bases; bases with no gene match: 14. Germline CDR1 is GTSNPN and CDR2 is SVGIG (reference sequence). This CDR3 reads CAWRDTGTGRWGNTIYF. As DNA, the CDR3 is TGTGCCTGGAGAGATACCGGGACAGGAAGATGGGGAAACACCATATATTTT.

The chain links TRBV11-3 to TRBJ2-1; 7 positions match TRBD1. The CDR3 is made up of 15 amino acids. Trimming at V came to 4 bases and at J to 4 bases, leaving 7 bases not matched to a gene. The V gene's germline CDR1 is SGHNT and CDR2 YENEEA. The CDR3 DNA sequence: TGTGCCAGCAGCTCGGGACAGCCCCCTTACAATGAGCAGTTCTTC. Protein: CASSSGQPPYNEQFF.

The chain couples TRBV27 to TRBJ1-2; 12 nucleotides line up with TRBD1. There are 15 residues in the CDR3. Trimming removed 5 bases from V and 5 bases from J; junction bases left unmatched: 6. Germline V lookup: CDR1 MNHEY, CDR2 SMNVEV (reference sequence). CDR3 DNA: TGTGCCAGCAGTCCCGGGACAGGGGGCGCGTATGGCTACACCTTC. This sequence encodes CASSPGTGGAYGYTF.

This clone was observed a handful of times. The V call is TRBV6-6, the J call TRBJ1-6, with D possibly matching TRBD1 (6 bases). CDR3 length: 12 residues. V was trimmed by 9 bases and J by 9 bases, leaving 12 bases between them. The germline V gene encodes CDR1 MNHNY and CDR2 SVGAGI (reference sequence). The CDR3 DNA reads TGTGCCAGTAACAGGGAGGGTTCACCCCTCCACTTT. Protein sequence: CASNREGSPLHF.

In DNA form, the CDR3 reads TGTGCCAGTAGTCAGACAGGGGGGAGCAATCAGCCCCAGCATTTT. Its translation is CASSQTGGSNQPQHF. This rearrangement joins TRBV19 to TRBJ1-5, with 9 bases matching TRBD1. The CDR3 sequence is 15 residues long. CDR1 is LNHDA, CDR2 SQIVND, per germline (reference sequence). J gave up 1 base and V 5 bases, and 3 bases lay outside the gene matches.

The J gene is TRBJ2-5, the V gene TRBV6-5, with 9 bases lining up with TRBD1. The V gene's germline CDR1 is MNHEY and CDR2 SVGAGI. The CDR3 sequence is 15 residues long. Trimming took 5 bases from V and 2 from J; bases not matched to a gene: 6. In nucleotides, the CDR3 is TGTGCCAGCAGTGCGACAGGGGGGGAGCAAGAGACCCAGTACTTC. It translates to CASSATGGEQETQYF.

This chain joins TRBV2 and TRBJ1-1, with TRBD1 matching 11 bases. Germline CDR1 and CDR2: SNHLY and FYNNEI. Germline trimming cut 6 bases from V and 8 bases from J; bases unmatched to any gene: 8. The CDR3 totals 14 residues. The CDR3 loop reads CASRAGTGGREAFF. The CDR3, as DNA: TGTGCCAGCAGAGCCGGGACAGGGGGACGAGAAGCTTTCTTT.

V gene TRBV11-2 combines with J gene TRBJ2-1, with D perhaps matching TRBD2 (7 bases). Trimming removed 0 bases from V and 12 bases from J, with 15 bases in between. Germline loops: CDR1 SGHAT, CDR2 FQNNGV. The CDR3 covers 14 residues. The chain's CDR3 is CASSLDGGGARQFF. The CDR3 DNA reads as TGTGCCAGCAGCTTAGATGGGGGGGGCGCCCGGCAGTTCTTC.

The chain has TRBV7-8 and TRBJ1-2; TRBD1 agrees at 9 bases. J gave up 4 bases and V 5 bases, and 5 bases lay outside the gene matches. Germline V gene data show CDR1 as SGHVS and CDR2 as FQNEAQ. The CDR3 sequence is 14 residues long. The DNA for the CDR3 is TGTGCCAGCAGCCAGGGGACAGGGCGCTATGGCTACACCTTC. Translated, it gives CASSQGTGRYGYTF.